This T cell receptor (beta chain) came from a study of metastatic and nonmetastatic thyroid tumors (dated by TCRdb to between 2020 and 2021). With regard to the full study: Repertoires from peripheral blood and from tumor or nodule tissue samples of malignant and benign thyroid patients were compared. The paper's findings and limits, for the study overall: In both blood and tumor samples, malignant tumors were reported to have significantly higher TCR beta diversity than benign nodules.

Germline trimming: 5 bases from V, 4 bases from J; junction bases outside gene matches: 4. Inclusive of the bounding cysteine and phenylalanine, the CDR3 is 13 residues long. Just CDR3 DNA is preserved here, 39 bases in frame from base 1. CDR1 and CDR2, per the germline V gene, are KGHSH and LQKENI. Library method: PCR. Sequencing instrument: Illumina HiSeq 4000. High-throughput sequencing was used to profile the CDR3 region of the TCR beta-chain in every patient. As for the original processing: CDR3 differences across clinicopathological groups were used to build a classifier for discriminating distant-metastatic papillary thyroid cancer patients. The Shannon index was used to assess repertoire diversity, and the Morisita-Horn index was used to assess tumor-blood repertoire similarity. The raw public data were reprocessed by TCRdb itself: fastp quality trimming at Q25, MiXCR clonotype calling, in-frame beta chains only. TCRdb, not the original authors, processed these V and J calls. This sample has 34,000 or so clones in its table, and about 40% of those were observed once. Roughly 22% of the sample comes from the top ten.

Before undergoing thyroid surgery, none of the patients had been given any kind of treatment. The study retrospectively analysed patient clinical samples collected from about 2012 to 2018 using T-cell receptor beta sequencing. Regarding this clone: Its antigen is not yet known. The input lacks base qualities; no much larger clone sits a single base away.

The receptor comes from a female donor with papillary thyroid cancer or a benign thyroid nodule (not recorded which). Some clones in this sample may be carry-over from other donors' samples. Source material: tumor tissue. The sequence links TRBV18 to TRBJ1-1, with TRBD1 identical over 7 junction bases. CDR3 loop: CASSYRGGTEAFF. The DNA sequence is as follows: TGTGCCAGCTCATACAGGGGTGGCACTGAAGCTTTCTTT.